This record looks at one T cell receptor beta chain sequence and its context. In germline, CDR1 is MGHRA, CDR2 YSYEKL. Trimming cost V 1 base and J 1 base, with 10 bases left between them. CDR3 length: 16 amino acids. The entry originates in a study of T cell changes during pregnancy in multiple sclerosis. Profiling relied on immunoSEQ multiplex PCR, and the TCRdb table lists in-frame clones only, not all of them. The data hold around 52,000 clones, with roughly 94% observed a single time. The sequenced sample was CD4+ T cells from peripheral blood mononuclear cells, obtained in the second trimester of pregnancy. The TCR comes from a female donor with multiple sclerosis, enrolled in a pregnancy study. This chain connects TRBV4-1 to TRBJ1-4, with a weak D call TRBD1 (6 bases). Written as DNA, the CDR3 is TGCGCCAGCAGCCAAGCTCAGGGGAGAACTAATGAAAAACTGTTTTTT. This encodes CASSQAQGRTNEKLFF.